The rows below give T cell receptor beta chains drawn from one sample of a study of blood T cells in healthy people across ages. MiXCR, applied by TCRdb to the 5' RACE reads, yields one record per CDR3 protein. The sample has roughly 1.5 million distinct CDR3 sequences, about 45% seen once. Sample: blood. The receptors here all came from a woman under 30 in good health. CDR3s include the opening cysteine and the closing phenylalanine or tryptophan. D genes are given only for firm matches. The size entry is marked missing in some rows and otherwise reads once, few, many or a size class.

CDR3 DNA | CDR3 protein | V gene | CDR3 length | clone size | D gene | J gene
TGCAGTGCTAGGGTTTCCGTGGACACTGAAGCTTTCTTT | CSARVSVDTEAFF | TRBV20-1 | 13 | few | - | TRBJ1-1
TGTGCCAGCAACGTAGGCAGGGGGGAGCACTATGGCTACACCTTC | CASNVGRGEHYGYTF | TRBV5-5 | 15 | - | TRBD1 | TRBJ1-2
TGTGCCAGCAGTTTTGGAATGGGGCCCGTTGAAAAACTGTTTTTT | CASSFGMGPVEKLFF | TRBV12-3/TRBV12-4 | 15 | - | - | TRBJ1-4
TGCAGTGCCATACACGCCACAGGCGGCGGAGGTTCACCCCTCCACTTT | CSAIHATGGGGSPLHF | TRBV20-1 | 16 | - | - | TRBJ1-6
TGTGCCAGCAGTCCGGAGGGGACCCAGTACTTC | CASSPEGTQYF | TRBV6-6 | 11 | - | - | TRBJ2-5
TGTGCCAGCAGTTTAGTGGACCAGTTTTACTACGAGCAGTACTTC | CASSLVDQFYYEQYF | TRBV27 | 15 | - | - | TRBJ2-7
TGCGCCAGCAGCCAAGAAGGCAGGGGGCCCTACGAGCAGTACTTC | CASSQEGRGPYEQYF | TRBV4-1 | 15 | - | TRBD1 | TRBJ2-7
TGCAGTGCTGTACAGGGGGGTCCATCAACTAGCTATGGCTACACCTTC | CSAVQGGPSTSYGYTF | TRBV20-1 | 16 | - | TRBD1 | TRBJ1-2
TGCAGTGTTCGGACGGCCTACACTGAAGCTTTCTTT | CSVRTAYTEAFF | TRBV20-1 | 12 | - | - | TRBJ1-1
TGTGCCAGCAGCTTAGTCGCCACCTTCAGCACAGATACGCAGTATTTT | CASSLVATFSTDTQYF | TRBV7-6 | 16 | many | - | TRBJ2-3
TGTGCCAGCAGCTTAAAGGGGTACGGTGATTCACCCCTCCACTTT | CASSLKGYGDSPLHF | TRBV7-3 | 15 | - | - | TRBJ1-6
TGTGCCAGCAGCCCTCAGGTGGGGAGCAATCAGCCCCAGCATTTT | CASSPQVGSNQPQHF | TRBV6-2/TRBV6-3 | 15 | - | - | TRBJ1-5
TGCGCCAGCAGCCCGACAGGGGCGGGGGGCGCTTTCTTT | CASSPTGAGGAFF | TRBV4-1 | 13 | - | TRBD1 | TRBJ1-1
TGTGCCACCAGTAGGGACCCCAAATACGAGCAGTACTTC | CATSRDPKYEQYF | TRBV15 | 13 | - | - | TRBJ2-7
TGTGCCAGCAGTTACGCAGGGACGGACACTGAAGCTTTCTTT | CASSYAGTDTEAFF | TRBV6-5 | 14 | few | - | TRBJ1-1
TGTGCCAGCAGCTCTTACAGGGGGCAAAGGGCCAAAAACATTCAGTACTTC | CASSSYRGQRAKNIQYF | TRBV11-2 | 17 | - | TRBD1 | TRBJ2-4
TGCAGCGTTGTCGCAGAGACGGCAGATGGCTACACCTTC | CSVVAETADGYTF | TRBV29-1 | 13 | - | - | TRBJ1-2
TGCAGTGCAGGGGGGTGGGTAAGACCAGGGGACAGCAATCAGCCCCAGCATTTT | CSAGGWVRPGDSNQPQHF | TRBV20-1 | 18 | - | - | TRBJ1-5
TGTGCCAGCAGCTCGGACAGCGCTAACTATGGCTACACCTTC | CASSSDSANYGYTF | TRBV7-2 | 14 | few | - | TRBJ1-2
TGTGCCAGCAGCCAAGATTCGATACCGCAGACTGAAGCTTTCTTT | CASSQDSIPQTEAFF | TRBV3-1 | 15 | - | - | TRBJ1-1
TGTGCCAGCAGTTTGATTGGCAGGGGCTCCGAGCAGTACTTC | CASSLIGRGSEQYF | TRBV27 | 14 | - | - | TRBJ2-7
TGTGCCAGCAGCGTTACCCATCCCAAGCAGTTCTTC | CASSVTHPKQFF | TRBV25-1 | 12 | few | - | TRBJ2-1
TGCGCCAGCAGCCAAGACGGGACTTATACCGGGGAGCTGTTTTTT | CASSQDGTYTGELFF | TRBV4-1 | 15 | - | - | TRBJ2-2
TGTGCCAGCATCGACGGCTTGAACACTGAAGCTTTCTTT | CASIDGLNTEAFF | TRBV12-3/TRBV12-4 | 13 | - | - | TRBJ1-1
TGTGCCAGCAGCTTGGACAGGGCGGAGGAAAAACTGTTTTTT | CASSLDRAEEKLFF | TRBV5-6 | 14 | - | - | TRBJ1-4
TGCAGTGCCACAGGACAGATGTATGGAGGCTACACCTTC | CSATGQMYGGYTF | TRBV20-1 | 13 | - | - | TRBJ1-2
TGTGCCAGCAGCCCCCGAAGAGCAACCTACGAGCAGTACTTC | CASSPRRATYEQYF | TRBV7-2 | 14 | - | - | TRBJ2-7
TGTGCCAGCAGTTACGGGCAGAAGAACACTGAAGCTTTCTTT | CASSYGQKNTEAFF | TRBV6-5 | 14 | few | - | TRBJ1-1
TGTGCCAGCAGTCGATTCACAGGGAACACTGAAGCTTTCTTT | CASSRFTGNTEAFF | TRBV11-2 | 14 | many | - | TRBJ1-1
TGCAGTGCTAGATTTGATAGGGGATTGGATGAGCAGTTCTTC | CSARFDRGLDEQFF | TRBV20-1 | 14 | few | - | TRBJ2-1
TGTGCCAGCAGCTTAGCGCACTACAATGAGCAGTACTTC | CASSLAHYNEQYF | TRBV7-2 | 13 | - | - | TRBJ2-7
TGTGCCAGCAGTTATATGGGACTAGCGGCGAGCGATGAGCAGTTCTTC | CASSYMGLAASDEQFF | TRBV2 | 16 | once | TRBD2 | TRBJ2-1
TGTGCCATCAGTGGCCGGGAGAACTACGGGCAGTACTTC | CAISGRENYGQYF | TRBV10-3 | 13 | - | - | TRBJ2-7
TGTGCCAGCAGTGAATACGCGGGGAGCTCCTACGAGCAGTACTTC | CASSEYAGSSYEQYF | TRBV6-1 | 15 | many | - | TRBJ2-7
TGTGCCAGCAGTGAAGCGGGACTAGCGTTTGAGACCCAGTACTTC | CASSEAGLAFETQYF | TRBV2 | 15 | - | TRBD2 | TRBJ2-5
TGCACCTGGGCGGGGAGCTCCTACAATGAGCAGTTCTTC | CTWAGSSYNEQFF | TRBV20-1 | 13 | - | - | TRBJ2-1
TGTGCCAGCAGTCCGGGGGGGATTACAGGGGATACTGAAGCTTTCTTT | CASSPGGITGDTEAFF | TRBV27 | 16 | - | TRBD1 | TRBJ1-1
TGTGCCAGCAGCGGCGTGGGGAGCTCCTACAATGAGCAGTTCTTC | CASSGVGSSYNEQFF | TRBV9 | 15 | - | - | TRBJ2-1
TGTGCCAGCAGCTTAGATGGGGAGACCCAGTACTTC | CASSLDGETQYF | TRBV5-1 | 12 | many | - | TRBJ2-5
TGTGCCAGCACCCCGACAGGGCACTACGAGCAGTACTTC | CASTPTGHYEQYF | TRBV25-1 | 13 | - | TRBD1 | TRBJ2-7
TGTGCCAGCAGCACCACAGGGATCGGGGAGCAGTTCTTC | CASSTTGIGEQFF | TRBV7-2 | 13 | once | - | TRBJ2-1
TGTGCCAGCCGTCCCGCGGGAGTAGAGGATACGCAGTATTTT | CASRPAGVEDTQYF | TRBV6-6 | 14 | - | TRBD2 | TRBJ2-3
TGTGCCAGCAGCGCGATTTACAATGAGCAGTTCTTC | CASSAIYNEQFF | TRBV7-2 | 12 | many | - | TRBJ2-1
TGTGCCAGCTCACCAGGCGGCCTTAGCACAGATACGCAGTATTTT | CASSPGGLSTDTQYF | TRBV18 | 15 | few | - | TRBJ2-3
TGTGCCAGCAGTGTCGGGGGGTCCCACGAGCAGTACTTC | CASSVGGSHEQYF | TRBV27 | 13 | - | TRBD2 | TRBJ2-7